This T cell receptor (beta chain) was identified during a study of T cells in Graves' hyperthyroidism and ophthalmopathy. General study findings and limits: Most thyroid clonotypes with frequency above 0.001 were detected in blood.

Criteria for exclusion of patients were uncontrolled infection, other autoimmune disease, pregnancy or lactation. With regard to this clonotype: Its antigen is unknown.

The TCR beta CDR3 regions underwent amplification using RNA transcripts as the source. HTBI primers were used for first-round RT-PCR of the TCR CDR3. TCRdb reprocessed the multiplex PCR reads via MiXCR and lists one record per CDR3 protein. The data contain hundreds of thousands of distinct CDR3 sequences, about a sixth of them singletons. V was cut by 4 bases and J by 5 bases, with 10 bases left in between. From germline, CDR1 is KGHDR and CDR2 SFDVKD. The length of the CDR3 is 14 residues. The source of this sequence is a woman aged 18-30 years with Graves' hyperthyroidism. This chain uses TRBV24-1 with TRBJ2-2; D may be TRBD1 (5 bases). The material sequenced was blood. The CDR3 is CATSELRATGELFF. As DNA, the CDR3 is TGTGCCACCAGTGAACTCAGGGCGACCGGGGAGCTGTTTTTT.